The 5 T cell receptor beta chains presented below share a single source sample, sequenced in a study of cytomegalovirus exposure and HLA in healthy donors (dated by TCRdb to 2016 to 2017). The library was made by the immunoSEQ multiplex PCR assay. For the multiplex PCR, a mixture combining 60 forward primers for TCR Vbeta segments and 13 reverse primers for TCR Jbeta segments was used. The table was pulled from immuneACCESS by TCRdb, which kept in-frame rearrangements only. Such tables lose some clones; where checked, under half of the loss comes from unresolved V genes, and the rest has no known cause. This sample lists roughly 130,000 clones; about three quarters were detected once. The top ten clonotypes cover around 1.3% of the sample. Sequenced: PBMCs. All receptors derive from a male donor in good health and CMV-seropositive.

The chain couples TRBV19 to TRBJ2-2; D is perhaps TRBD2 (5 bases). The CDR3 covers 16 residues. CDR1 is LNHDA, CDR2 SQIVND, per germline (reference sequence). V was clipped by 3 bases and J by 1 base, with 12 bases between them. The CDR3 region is CASSIFGMRNTGELFF. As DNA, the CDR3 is TGTGCCAGTAGTATCTTCGGGATGCGGAACACCGGGGAGCTGTTTTTT.

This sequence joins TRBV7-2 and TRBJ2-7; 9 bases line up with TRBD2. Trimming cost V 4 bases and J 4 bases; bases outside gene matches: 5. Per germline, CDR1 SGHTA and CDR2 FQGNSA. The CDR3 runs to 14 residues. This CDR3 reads CASSYSGGTYEQYF. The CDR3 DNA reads TGTGCCAGCAGCTATAGCGGGGGTACGTACGAGCAGTACTTC.

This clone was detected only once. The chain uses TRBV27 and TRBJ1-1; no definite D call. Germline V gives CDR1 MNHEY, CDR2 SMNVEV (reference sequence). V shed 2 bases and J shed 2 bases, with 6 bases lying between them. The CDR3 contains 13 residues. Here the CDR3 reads CASSLQENTEAFF. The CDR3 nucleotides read TGTGCCAGCAGTTTACAGGAAAACACTGAAGCTTTCTTT.

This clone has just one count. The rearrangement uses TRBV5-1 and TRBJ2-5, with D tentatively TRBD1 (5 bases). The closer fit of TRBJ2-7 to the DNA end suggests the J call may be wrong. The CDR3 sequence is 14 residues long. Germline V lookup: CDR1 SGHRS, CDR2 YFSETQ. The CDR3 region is CASSSTVNSYEQYF. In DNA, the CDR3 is TGCGCCAGCAGCTCGACAGTAAACTCCTACGAGCAGTACTTC.

The CDR3 DNA is TGTGCCAGCTTTCCCGGGACTGCGACGGGAGAGCAGTACTTC. This sequence encodes CASFPGTATGEQYF. The chain has TRBV28 and TRBJ2-7, with D possibly being TRBD2 (6 bases). V lost 8 bases and J lost 7, with 21 bases in between. CDR1 MDHEN and CDR2 SYDVKM come from the germline V gene. The CDR3 consists of 14 residues.